The clone carrying this TCR beta chain was detected only a few times. Its antigen is as yet unknown. This specimen comes from a study of regulatory T cells in long-lasting Graves disease. The overall study: Patients with persistent Graves' disease had over 5 years of antithyroid drugs and persistent TSH receptor antibodies.

Per germline, CDR1 MNHEY and CDR2 SVGEGT. The CDR3 is 14 amino acids. Losses at the gene ends were 4 bases for V and 9 bases for J; bases not matched to a gene: 7. Libraries of TCR beta came from iRepertoire HTBI primers plus Arm-PCR of CDR3 regions. As processed by the authors: Segment identification across samples yielded 55 to 65 TRBV and some 13 TRBJ segments. In TCRdb, the multiplex PCR reads were re-called with MiXCR into one record per CDR3 protein. These V and J calls are TCRdb output, not the study's own analysis. This table holds around 450,000 distinct CDR3 sequences, about 22% found once. Whole-study results and caveats: Authors noted too few samples as a limitation.

Time point described: persistent/refractory GD, antithyroid drugs over 5 years with positive TRAb. Following extraction of RNA from PBMCs, that RNA was used to make the TCR library. The chain couples TRBV6-2 or TRBV6-3 to TRBJ2-1; 9 positions match TRBD2. The sequenced sample was peripheral blood mononuclear cells (PBMCs), obtained when the disease was refractory, from a patient treated with antithyroid drugs. The sequence came from a female donor with Graves disease. The CDR3 reads CASSSLLAGLEQFF. The DNA of the CDR3 is TGTGCCAGCAGTTCGCTCCTAGCGGGACTTGAGCAGTTCTTC.